This is a list of T cell receptor beta chains from one sample in a study of T cells in Graves' hyperthyroidism and ophthalmopathy. In TCRdb, the multiplex PCR reads were re-called with MiXCR into one record per CDR3 protein. The table shows 400,000 to 600,000 distinct CDR3 sequences, with more than 20% occurring only once. What was sequenced was blood. All receptors come from a young man with Graves' hyperthyroidism. CDR3s include the opening cysteine and the closing phenylalanine or tryptophan. Each record gives: clone size, J gene, V gene, D gene, CDR3 protein, CDR3 DNA. The D gene is left open where the match is weak. Expanded clones get a size class; other rows say once, few or many, or leave the size out.

many TRBJ2-2 TRBV6-2/TRBV6-3 - CASTPSSGANTGELFF TGTGCCAGCACCCCCTCGTCGGGGGCGAACACCGGGGAGCTGTTTTTT
many TRBJ2-5 TRBV27 - CASSPRTARDVTQYF TGTGCCAGCAGTCCAAGGACAGCGAGGGATGTGACCCAGTACTTC
few TRBJ1-2 TRBV10-3 TRBD1 CAISVEKGAGYGYTF TGTGCCATCAGTGTTGAGAAGGGGGCCGGCTATGGCTACACCTTC
- TRBJ1-6 TRBV4-1 - CASSQVPAGGSPLHF TGCGCCAGCAGCCAAGTTCCGGCCGGTGGTTCACCCCTCCACTTT
many TRBJ1-2 TRBV19 - CASSTDRTPYGYTF TGTGCCAGTAGTACTGACAGGACACCCTATGGCTACACCTTC
many TRBJ2-5 TRBV24-1 TRBD2 CATSDLSGGGQETQYF TGTGCCACCAGTGATTTAAGCGGGGGGGGACAAGAGACCCAGTACTTC
many TRBJ2-5 TRBV28 - CASSLERGSLQETQYF TGTGCCAGCAGTTTGGAACGAGGTTCGTTACAAGAGACCCAGTACTTC
many TRBJ1-2 TRBV28 - CASSPVGRDNYGYTF TGTGCCAGCAGTCCCGTAGGGAGGGATAACTATGGCTACACCTTC
many TRBJ1-3 TRBV2 - CASSDLGPSRNTIYF TGTGCCAGCAGTGACTTGGGACCTTCGCGAAACACCATATATTTT
few TRBJ1-3 TRBV10-3 - CAISEIQGATASGNTIYF TGTGCCATCAGTGAGATCCAAGGAGCGACAGCCTCTGGAAACACCATATATTTT
few TRBJ2-2 TRBV11-2 - CASSLEGRANGELFF TGTGCCAGCAGCTTAGAGGGCAGGGCTAACGGGGAGCTGTTTTTT
many TRBJ1-2 TRBV29-1 - CSSWGDGYTF TGCAGCTCATGGGGGGATGGCTACACCTTC
- TRBJ1-1 TRBV6-2/TRBV6-3 TRBD1 CASRQSTGGGAFF TGTGCCAGCAGACAATCTACAGGGGGCGGAGCTTTCTTT
many TRBJ2-5 TRBV10-3 TRBD2 CAISESGLVQETQYF TGTGCCATCAGTGAGTCGGGACTAGTACAAGAGACCCAGTACTTC
many TRBJ1-5 TRBV4-1 TRBD1 CASSLTGVSNQPQHF TGCGCCAGCAGCCTAACAGGGGTTAGCAATCAGCCCCAGCATTTT
many TRBJ2-7 TRBV28 - CASSRLWYEQYF TGTGCCAGCAGTCGCCTATGGTACGAGCAGTACTTC
many TRBJ1-1 TRBV12-5 - CASGLVTGPMNTEAFF TGTGCTAGTGGTTTGGTAACAGGGCCTATGAACACTGAAGCTTTCTTT
few TRBJ2-7 TRBV20-1 TRBD1 CSARSGTVSYEQYF TGCAGTGCTAGGTCCGGGACAGTCTCCTACGAGCAGTACTTC
few TRBJ2-7 TRBV30 TRBD2 CAWSLSSGRSYEQYF TGTGCCTGGAGTCTAAGTAGCGGGAGGTCCTACGAGCAGTACTTC
- TRBJ2-5 TRBV28 TRBD2 CASSPWTSGGREETQYF TGTGCCAGCAGTCCCTGGACTAGCGGGGGGCGGGAGGAGACCCAGTACTTC
many TRBJ2-5 TRBV28 TRBD2 CASSSLASGGDGETQYF TGTGCCAGCAGCTCTCTGGCGAGCGGGGGGGATGGTGAGACCCAGTACTTC
many TRBJ1-1 TRBV6-5 - CASSYGASNTEAFF TGTGCCAGCAGTTATGGGGCATCGAACACTGAAGCTTTCTTT
many TRBJ1-1 TRBV30 - CAWSVPGVDTEAFF TGTGCCTGGAGTGTTCCCGGGGTTGACACTGAAGCTTTCTTT
many TRBJ2-5 TRBV6-1 - CASSEIGGSQETQYF TGTGCCAGCAGTGAAATCGGGGGTTCACAAGAGACCCAGTACTTC
- TRBJ1-5 TRBV14 - CASSQEANQPQHF TGTGCCAGCAGCCAGGAGGCTAATCAGCCCCAGCATTTT
many TRBJ1-1 TRBV6-2/TRBV6-3 TRBD1 CASSYYPTGAGMNTEAFF TGTGCCAGCAGTTACTACCCTACAGGGGCAGGGATGAACACTGAAGCTTTCTTT
few TRBJ1-2 TRBV6-4 - CASSERGAVGYTF TGTGCCAGCAGTGAACGGGGAGCGGTAGGCTACACCTTC
few TRBJ2-7 TRBV20-1 TRBD1 CSARDLDEGASYEQYF TGCAGTGCTAGGGATTTGGACGAGGGGGCCTCGTACGAGCAGTACTTC
- TRBJ2-7 TRBV11-3 TRBD1 CASSIGTEKQYF TGTGCCAGCAGCATTGGGACAGAAAAGCAGTACTTC
many TRBJ2-2 TRBV28 - CASSLGRAAGELFF TGTGCCAGCTCCCTGGGCAGGGCGGCCGGGGAGCTGTTTTTT
few TRBJ2-7 TRBV14 - CASSPFRGPTYEQYF TGTGCCAGCAGCCCCTTCCGGGGACCGACCTACGAGCAGTACTTC